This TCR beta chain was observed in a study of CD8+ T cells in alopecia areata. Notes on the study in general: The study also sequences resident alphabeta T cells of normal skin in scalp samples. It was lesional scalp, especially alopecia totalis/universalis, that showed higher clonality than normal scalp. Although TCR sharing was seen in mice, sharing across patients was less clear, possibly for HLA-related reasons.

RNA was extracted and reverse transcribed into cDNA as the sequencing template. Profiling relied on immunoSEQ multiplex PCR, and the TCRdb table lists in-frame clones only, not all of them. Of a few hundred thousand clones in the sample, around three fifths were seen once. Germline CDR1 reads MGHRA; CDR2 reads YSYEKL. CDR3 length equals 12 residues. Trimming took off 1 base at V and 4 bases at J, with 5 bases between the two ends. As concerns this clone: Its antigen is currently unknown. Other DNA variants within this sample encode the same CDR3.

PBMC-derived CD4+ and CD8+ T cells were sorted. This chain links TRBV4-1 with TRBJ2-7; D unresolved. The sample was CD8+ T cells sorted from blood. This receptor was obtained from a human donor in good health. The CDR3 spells CASSQVGYEQYF. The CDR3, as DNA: TGCGCCAGCAGCCAAGTCGGTTACGAGCAGTACTTC.